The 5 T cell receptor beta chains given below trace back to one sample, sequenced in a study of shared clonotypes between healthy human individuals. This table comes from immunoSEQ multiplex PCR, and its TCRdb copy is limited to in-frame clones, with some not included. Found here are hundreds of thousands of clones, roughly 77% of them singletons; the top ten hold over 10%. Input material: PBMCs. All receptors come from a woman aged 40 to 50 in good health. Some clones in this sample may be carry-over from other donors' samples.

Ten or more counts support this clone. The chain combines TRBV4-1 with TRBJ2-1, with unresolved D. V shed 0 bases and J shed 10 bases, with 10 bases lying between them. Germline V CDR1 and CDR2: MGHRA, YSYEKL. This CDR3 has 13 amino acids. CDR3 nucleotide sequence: TGCGCCAGCAGCCAAGATGTAGGTTTCGAGCAGTTCTTC. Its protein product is CASSQDVGFEQFF.

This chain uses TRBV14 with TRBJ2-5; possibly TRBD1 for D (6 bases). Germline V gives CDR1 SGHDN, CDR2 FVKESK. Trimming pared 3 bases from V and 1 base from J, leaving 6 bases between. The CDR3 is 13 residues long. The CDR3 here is CASSQDSQETQYF. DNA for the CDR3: TGTGCCAGCAGCCAGGACAGCCAAGAGACCCAGTACTTC.

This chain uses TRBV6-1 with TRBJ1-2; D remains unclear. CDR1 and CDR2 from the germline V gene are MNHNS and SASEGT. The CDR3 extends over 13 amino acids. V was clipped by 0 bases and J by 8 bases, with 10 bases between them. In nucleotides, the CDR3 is TGTGCCAGCAGTGAAGCGTTGGTCTCGGGCTACACCTTC. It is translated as CASSEALVSGYTF.

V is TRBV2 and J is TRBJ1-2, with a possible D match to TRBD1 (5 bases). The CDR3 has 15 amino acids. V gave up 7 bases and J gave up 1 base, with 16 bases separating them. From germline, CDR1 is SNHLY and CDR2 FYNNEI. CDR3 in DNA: TGTGCCAGCAAAGGCAGACAGAACAGTAACTATGGCTACACCTTC. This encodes CASKGRQNSNYGYTF. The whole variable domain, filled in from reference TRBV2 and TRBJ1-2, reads EPEVTQTPSHQVTQMGQEVILRCVPISNHLYFYWYRQILGQKVEFLVSFYNNEISEKSEIFDDQFSVERPDGSNFTLKIRSTKLEDSAMYFCASKGRQNSNYGYTFGSGTRLTVV.

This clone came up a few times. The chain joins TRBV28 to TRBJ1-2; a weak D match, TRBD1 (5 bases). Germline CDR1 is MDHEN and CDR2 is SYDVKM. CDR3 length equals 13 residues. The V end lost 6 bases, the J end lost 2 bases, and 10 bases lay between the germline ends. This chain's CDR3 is CASSRDGNYGYTF. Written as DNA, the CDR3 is TGTGCCAGCAGCAGGGACGGAAACTATGGCTACACCTTC.